Below are 16 T cell receptor beta chains sequenced from a single sample in a study of cytomegalovirus exposure and HLA in healthy donors. In the PCR, 60 Vbeta and 13 Jbeta primers were used. Libraries were prepared by immunoSEQ multiplex PCR; TCRdb keeps only in-frame clonotypes and omits some of them. The table records 140,000 to 150,000 clones, roughly four fifths of them present only once. The specimen sequenced was PBMCs. The receptors derive from a man between 35 and 55 years old in good health and CMV-seropositive.

J is TRBJ2-3 and V is TRBV2, with a tentative D call TRBD2 (7 bases). Trimming cost V 6 bases and J 5 bases, with 21 bases left between them. The CDR3 runs to 16 residues. Germline CDR1 SNHLY, CDR2 FYNNEI. The CDR3 nucleotides read TGTGCCAGCAGCCCTGCCCTTGGGGGGGCGAAAGATACGCAGTATTTT. Translation gives CASSPALGGAKDTQYF.

This clone was counted a few times. The chain combines TRBV19 with TRBJ2-1; 7 bases are a match to TRBD2. The CDR3 spans 18 residues. The V gene's germline CDR1 is LNHDA and CDR2 SQIVND (reference sequence). V lost 5 bases, J lost 4 bases, and 17 bases stayed unmatched. CDR3 amino acids: CASSPLVGRETGYNEQFF. CDR3 nucleotide sequence: TGTGCCAGTAGTCCCCTGGTGGGGCGGGAGACTGGATACAATGAGCAGTTCTTC.

The CDR3 sequence is CASSQEGSGVSHEQYF. The DNA of the CDR3 is TGCGCCAGCAGCCAAGAGGGGTCGGGAGTTTCCCACGAGCAGTACTTC. This rearrangement joins TRBV4-3 to TRBJ2-7; D might be TRBD2 (6 bases). V was cut by 0 bases and J by 5 bases, with 17 bases left in between. The CDR3 has 16 amino acids. CDR1 LGHNA and CDR2 YSLEER come from the germline V gene.

This chain links TRBV5-6 with TRBJ1-1, with D perhaps TRBD1 (5 bases). The CDR3 totals 12 residues. Between the trimmed V and J ends, which lost 0 bases and 8 bases, there was a span of 8 bases. Germline values: CDR1 SGHDT, CDR2 YYEEEE. This CDR3 reads CASSLAGIEAFF. CDR3 coding DNA: TGTGCCAGCAGCTTGGCAGGGATCGAAGCTTTCTTT. The full variable domain, its missing parts supplied by reference TRBV5-6 and TRBJ1-1, is DAGVTQSPTHLIKTRGQQVTLRCSPKSGHDTVSWYQQALGQGPQFIFQYYEEEERQRGNFPDRFSGHQFPNYSSELNVNALLLGDSALYLCASSLAGIEAFFGQGTRLTVV.

The chain is built from TRBV18 and TRBJ2-7, with D perhaps matching TRBD2 (5 bases). V was shortened by 6 bases and J by 4 bases, with 16 bases between the two germline ends. CDR1 KGHSH and CDR2 LQKENI come from the germline V gene. The CDR3 is 14 amino acids. Here the CDR3 DNA reads TGTGCCAGCTCTCCTCTTGTCGAGGGTTACGAGCAGTACTTC. Its translation is CASSPLVEGYEQYF.

V usage is TRBV27 and J usage is TRBJ2-5, with D possibly TRBD1 on 5 matching bases. Deletions cut 4 bases from V and 7 bases from J, with 13 bases between. Germline CDR1 and CDR2: MNHEY and SMNVEV (reference sequence). The CDR3 loop spans 13 amino acids. CDR3 loop: CASSSGPPWTQYF. The CDR3 coding sequence is TGTGCCAGCAGTTCAGGGCCCCCTTGGACCCAGTACTTC.

The gene calls are TRBV6-5 and TRBJ2-3; 9 bases map to TRBD2. CDR3 length equals 15 residues. With 6 bases clipped from V and 6 bases from J, the junction kept 10 bases outside the gene matches. Germline-derived CDR1 and CDR2 are MNHEY and SVGAGI. The CDR3 spells CASRVAGAPIDTQYF. In nucleotides, the CDR3 is TGTGCCAGCAGAGTAGCGGGAGCGCCCATTGATACGCAGTATTTT.

The rearrangement uses TRBV18 and TRBJ2-7; 14 bases are shared with TRBD2. The CDR3 spans 16 residues. The germline V gene encodes CDR1 KGHSH and CDR2 LQKENI. The J segment lost 4 bases and the V segment lost 3 bases, leaving 5 bases of the junction unmatched. The chain's CDR3 is CASSPTTSGRAYEQYF. The DNA of the CDR3 is TGTGCCAGCTCACCGACGACTAGCGGGAGGGCATACGAGCAGTACTTC.

The chain joins TRBV19 to TRBJ1-1; D is undetermined. From germline, CDR1 is LNHDA and CDR2 SQIVND (reference sequence). This CDR3 has 11 residues. Trimming cost V 8 bases and J 4 bases, with 8 bases left between them. CDR3 region: CASESGTEAFF. Written as DNA, the CDR3 is TGTGCCAGTGAGAGTGGCACTGAAGCTTTCTTT.

The V gene is TRBV5-6, the J gene TRBJ2-7, with 13 bases identical to TRBD2. V dropped 2 bases and J dropped 7; count of bases not matched to a gene: 6. This CDR3 comprises 15 residues. Germline-derived CDR1 and CDR2 are SGHDT and YYEEEE. CDR3 loop: CASSFRTSGRIEQYF. The CDR3 region has the DNA TGTGCCAGCAGCTTCCGGACTAGCGGGAGAATTGAGCAGTACTTC.

The V gene is TRBV6-9, the J gene TRBJ2-7; TRBD2 is a possible D gene (5 bases). The germline V and J ends were trimmed by 5 bases and 2 bases, with 19 bases remaining between them. CDR1 MNHGY and CDR2 SVAAGI come from the germline V gene. The CDR3 runs to 16 residues. In nucleotides, the CDR3 is TGTGCCAGCAGTACCGGGATGGTGGACCCTACCTACGAGCAGTACTTC. This translates into CASSTGMVDPTYEQYF.

The chain uses TRBV29-1 and TRBJ1-1, with no clear D. The CDR3 spans 15 residues. Trimming cost V 0 bases and J 2 bases, with 13 bases left between them. Germline V CDR1 and CDR2: SQVTM, ANQGSEA. The CDR3 is CSVEDRVRSNTEAFF. In DNA, the CDR3 is TGCAGCGTTGAAGATCGGGTCCGCTCCAACACTGAAGCTTTCTTT.

This rearrangement joins TRBV30 to TRBJ1-2, with a weak D call TRBD1 (5 bases). The CDR3 consists of 14 residues. Germline V gene lookup returns CDR1 GTSNPN and CDR2 SVGIG (reference sequence). Trimming took off 0 bases at V and 7 bases at J, with 15 bases between the two ends. The CDR3 loop reads CAWSVPGVQGGYTF. The CDR3 coding sequence is TGTGCCTGGAGTGTACCGGGAGTCCAGGGTGGCTACACCTTC.

The rearrangement links TRBV2 to TRBJ1-5; D remains ambiguous. CDR1 and CDR2 (germline): SNHLY, FYNNEI. Trimming took 7 bases from V and 4 from J, leaving 8 bases between them. This CDR3 is built from 12 residues. The chain's CDR3 is CASTGENQPQHF. CDR3 nucleotides: TGTGCCAGCACTGGAGAGAATCAGCCCCAGCATTTT.

This clone appeared a few times. V and J are TRBV11-3 and TRBJ2-7; D possibly corresponds to TRBD1 (6 bases). Germline V gene data show CDR1 as SGHNT and CDR2 as YENEEA. V was cut by 0 bases and J by 4 bases, with 13 bases left in between. The CDR3 covers 15 residues. CDR3 DNA sequence: TGTGCCAGCAGCTTAGAGGGGGCGCCGTTATACGAGCAGTACTTC. As protein: CASSLEGAPLYEQYF.

The rearrangement links TRBV5-4 to TRBJ1-2, with D possibly being TRBD1 (5 bases). CDR1 is SGHNT, CDR2 YYREEE, per germline (reference sequence). This CDR3 comprises 14 residues. V was cut by 4 bases and J by 2 bases, with 12 bases left in between. This chain's CDR3 is CASSLAAGNYGYTF. CDR3 nucleotides: TGTGCCAGCAGCCTGGCGGCAGGGAACTATGGCTACACCTTC.